This T cell receptor (beta chain) came from a study of CD8 T cells in ankylosing spondylitis. Points from the study as a whole: Certain motif variants had earlier been reported in reactive arthritis synovial fluid and blood. In ankylosing spondylitis blood, a motif of seven to nine highly homologous TCR beta variants appeared characteristic.

CDR3 size: 15 residues. The junction had 6 bases not matched to a gene; V was cut back by 7 bases and J by 3 bases. It was by quantitative 5'-RACE with molecular barcodes that TCR beta libraries were made. Via MiXCR, TCRdb re-called the 5' RACE reads, giving one row per CDR3 protein. The sample carries approximately 550,000 distinct CDR3 sequences, roughly an eighth recorded once. This clonotype was observed a few times. Its antigen is as yet unknown. Sequencing was carried out using blood, either unsorted or a sorted T cell fraction (not recorded which). The chain is built from TRBV12-3 or TRBV12-4 and TRBJ2-3; 11 nucleotides agree with TRBD2. The origin of this receptor is a male donor with ankylosing spondylitis. The CDR3 region has the DNA TGTGCCAGCAATCCTAGCGGGAGGAGTACAGATACGCAGTATTTT. The encoded protein is CASNPSGRSTDTQYF.